This T cell receptor (beta chain) was recovered during a study of T cells in Graves' hyperthyroidism and ophthalmopathy. This clonotype was found many times. V lost 8 bases and J lost 2; bases outside the gene matches: 6. Per the germline V gene, CDR1 is MDHEN and CDR2 is SYDVKM. There are 15 residues in the CDR3. It was RNA transcripts that yielded the amplified TCR beta CDR3 regions. TCR CDR3 regions were first amplified by RT-PCR with HTBI primers. MiXCR, applied by TCRdb to the multiplex PCR reads, yields one record per CDR3 protein. The table shows roughly 510,000 distinct CDR3 sequences, with less than 25% occurring only once. Criteria for exclusion of patients were uncontrolled infection, other autoimmune disease, pregnancy or lactation.

This chain links TRBV28 with TRBJ2-6, with 7 bases matching TRBD1. The receptor was isolated from a man younger than 35 with Graves' hyperthyroidism. The sequencing input was blood. Here the CDR3 reads CASEEGGAGANVLTF. The CDR3 DNA reads TGTGCCAGCGAAGAAGGGGGCGCTGGGGCCAACGTCCTGACTTTC.